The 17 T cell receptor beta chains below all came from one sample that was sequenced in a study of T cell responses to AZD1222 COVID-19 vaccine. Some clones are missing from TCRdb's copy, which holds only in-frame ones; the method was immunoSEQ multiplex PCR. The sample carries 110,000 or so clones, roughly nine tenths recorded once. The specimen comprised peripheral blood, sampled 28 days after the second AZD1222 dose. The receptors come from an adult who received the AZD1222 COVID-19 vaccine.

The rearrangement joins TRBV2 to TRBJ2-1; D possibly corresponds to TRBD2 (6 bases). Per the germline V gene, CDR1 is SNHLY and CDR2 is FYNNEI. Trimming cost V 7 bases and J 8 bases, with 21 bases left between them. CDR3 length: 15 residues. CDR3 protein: CASIRGRGPLHEQFF. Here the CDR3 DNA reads TGTGCCAGCATACGGGGGAGAGGGCCTCTGCATGAGCAGTTCTTC.

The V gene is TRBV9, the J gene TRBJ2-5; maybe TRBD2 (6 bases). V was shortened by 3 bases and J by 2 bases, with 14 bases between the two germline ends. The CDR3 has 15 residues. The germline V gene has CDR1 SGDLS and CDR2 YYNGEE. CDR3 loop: CASSAGTSIQETQYF. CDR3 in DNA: TGTGCCAGCAGCGCCGGGACTTCGATTCAAGAGACCCAGTACTTC.

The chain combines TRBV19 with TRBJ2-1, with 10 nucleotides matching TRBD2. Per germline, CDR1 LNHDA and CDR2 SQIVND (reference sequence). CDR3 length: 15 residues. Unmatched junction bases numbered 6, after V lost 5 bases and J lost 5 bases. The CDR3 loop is CASSSTSGRNNEQFF. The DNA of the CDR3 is TGTGCCAGTAGTTCGACTAGCGGGCGAAACAATGAGCAGTTCTTC. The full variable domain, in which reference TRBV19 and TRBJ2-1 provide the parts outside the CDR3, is DGGITQSPKYLFRKEGQNVTLSCEQNLNHDAMYWYRQDPGQGLRLIYYSQIVNDFQKGDIAEGYSVSREKKESFPLTVTSAQKNPTAFYLCASSSTSGRNNEQFFGPGTRLTVL.

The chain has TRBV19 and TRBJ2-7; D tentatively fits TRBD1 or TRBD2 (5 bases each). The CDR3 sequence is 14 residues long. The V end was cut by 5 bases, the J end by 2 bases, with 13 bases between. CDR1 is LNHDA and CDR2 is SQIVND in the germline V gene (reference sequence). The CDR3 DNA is TGTGCCAGTAGTCGGGACCAGCCCCCCTACGAGCAGTACTTC. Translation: CASSRDQPPYEQYF.

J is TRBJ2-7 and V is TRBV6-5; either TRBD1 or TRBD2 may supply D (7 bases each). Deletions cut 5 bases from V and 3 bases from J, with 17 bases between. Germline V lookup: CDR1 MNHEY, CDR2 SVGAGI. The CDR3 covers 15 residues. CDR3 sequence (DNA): TGTGCCAGCAGTAGGGAGGGACAGCGACGCTACGAGCAGTACTTC. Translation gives CASSREGQRRYEQYF.

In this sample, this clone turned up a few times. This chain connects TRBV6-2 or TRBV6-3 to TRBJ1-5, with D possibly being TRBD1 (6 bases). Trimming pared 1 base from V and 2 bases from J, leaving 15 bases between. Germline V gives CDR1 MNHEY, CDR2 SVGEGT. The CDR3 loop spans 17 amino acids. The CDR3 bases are TGTGCCAGCAGTTACTATTGGGGGCTTGGTGGCAATCAGCCCCAGCATTTT. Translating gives CASSYYWGLGGNQPQHF.

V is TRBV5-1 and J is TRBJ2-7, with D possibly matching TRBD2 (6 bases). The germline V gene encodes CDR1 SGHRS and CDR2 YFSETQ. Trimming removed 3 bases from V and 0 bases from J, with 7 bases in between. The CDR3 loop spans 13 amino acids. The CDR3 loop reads CASSSGVSYEQYF. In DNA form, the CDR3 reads TGCGCCAGCAGCTCGGGGGTCTCCTACGAGCAGTACTTC.

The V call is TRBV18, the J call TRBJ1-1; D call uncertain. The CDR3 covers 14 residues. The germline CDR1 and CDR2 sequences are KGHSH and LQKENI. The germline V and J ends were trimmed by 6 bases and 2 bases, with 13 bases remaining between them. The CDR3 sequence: CASSSSAGNTEAFF. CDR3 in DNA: TGTGCCAGCTCCAGTTCGGCGGGAAACACTGAAGCTTTCTTT.

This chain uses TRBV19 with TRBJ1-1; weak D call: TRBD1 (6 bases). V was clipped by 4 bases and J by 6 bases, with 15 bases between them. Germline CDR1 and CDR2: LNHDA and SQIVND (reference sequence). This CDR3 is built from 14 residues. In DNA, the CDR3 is TGTGCCAGTAGTAACGTGGGGGCGGCGGCTGAAGCTTTCTTT. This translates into CASSNVGAAAEAFF.

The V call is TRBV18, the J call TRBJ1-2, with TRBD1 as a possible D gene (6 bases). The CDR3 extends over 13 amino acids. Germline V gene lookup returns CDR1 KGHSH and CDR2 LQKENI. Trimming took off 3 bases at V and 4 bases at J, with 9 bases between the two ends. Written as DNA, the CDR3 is TGTGCCAGCTCACCGGACAGCATCTATGGCTACACCTTC. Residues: CASSPDSIYGYTF.

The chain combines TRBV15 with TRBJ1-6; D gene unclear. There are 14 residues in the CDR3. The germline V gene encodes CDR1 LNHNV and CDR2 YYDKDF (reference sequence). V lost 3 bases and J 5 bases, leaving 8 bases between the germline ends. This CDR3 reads CATSRSGNNSPLHF. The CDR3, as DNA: TGTGCCACCAGCAGGAGTGGGAATAATTCACCCCTCCACTTT. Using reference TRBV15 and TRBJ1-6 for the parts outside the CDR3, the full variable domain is DAMVIQNPRYQVTQFGKPVTLSCSQTLNHNVMYWYQQKSSQAPKLLFHYYDKDFNNEADTPDNFQSRRPNTSFCFLDIRSPGLGDTAMYLCATSRSGNNSPLHFGNGTRLTVT.

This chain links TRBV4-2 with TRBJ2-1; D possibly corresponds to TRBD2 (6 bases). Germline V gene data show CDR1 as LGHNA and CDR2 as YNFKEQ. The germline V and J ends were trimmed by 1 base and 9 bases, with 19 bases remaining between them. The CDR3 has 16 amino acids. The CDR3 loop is CASSQVDATGTGEQFF. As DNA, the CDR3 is TGTGCCAGCAGCCAAGTGGACGCGACTGGGACTGGTGAGCAGTTCTTC.

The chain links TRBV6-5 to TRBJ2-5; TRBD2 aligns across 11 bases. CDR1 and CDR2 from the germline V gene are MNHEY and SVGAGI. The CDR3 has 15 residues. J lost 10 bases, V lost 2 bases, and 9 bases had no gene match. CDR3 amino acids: CASSYVTSGIGDQYF. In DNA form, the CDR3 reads TGTGCCAGCAGTTACGTGACTAGCGGGATCGGTGACCAGTACTTC.

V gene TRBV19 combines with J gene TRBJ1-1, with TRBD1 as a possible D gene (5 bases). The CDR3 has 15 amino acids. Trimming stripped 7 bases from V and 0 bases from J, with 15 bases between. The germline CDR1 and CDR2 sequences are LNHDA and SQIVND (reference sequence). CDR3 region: CASTTGPTMNTEAFF. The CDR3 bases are TGTGCCAGTACTACGGGACCGACTATGAACACTGAAGCTTTCTTT.

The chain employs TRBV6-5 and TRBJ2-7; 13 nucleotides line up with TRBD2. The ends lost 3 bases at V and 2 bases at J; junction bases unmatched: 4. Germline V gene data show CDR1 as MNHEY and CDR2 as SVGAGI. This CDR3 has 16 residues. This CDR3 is CASSYGGTSGAYEQYF. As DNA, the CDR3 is TGTGCCAGCAGTTATGGCGGGACTAGCGGGGCCTACGAGCAGTACTTC.

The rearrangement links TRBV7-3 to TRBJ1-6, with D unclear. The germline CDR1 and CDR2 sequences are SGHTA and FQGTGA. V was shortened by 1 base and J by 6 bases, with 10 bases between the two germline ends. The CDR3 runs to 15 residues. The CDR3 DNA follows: TGTGCCAGCAGCTTAAATGCAGGCTCTAATTCACCCCTCCACTTT. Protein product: CASSLNAGSNSPLHF.

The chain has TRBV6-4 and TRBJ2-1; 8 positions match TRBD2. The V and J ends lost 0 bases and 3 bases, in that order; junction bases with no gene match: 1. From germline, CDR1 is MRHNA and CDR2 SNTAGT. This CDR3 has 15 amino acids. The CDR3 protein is CASSDSLAGYNEQFF. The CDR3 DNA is TGTGCCAGCAGTGACTCTCTAGCGGGCTACAATGAGCAGTTCTTC.